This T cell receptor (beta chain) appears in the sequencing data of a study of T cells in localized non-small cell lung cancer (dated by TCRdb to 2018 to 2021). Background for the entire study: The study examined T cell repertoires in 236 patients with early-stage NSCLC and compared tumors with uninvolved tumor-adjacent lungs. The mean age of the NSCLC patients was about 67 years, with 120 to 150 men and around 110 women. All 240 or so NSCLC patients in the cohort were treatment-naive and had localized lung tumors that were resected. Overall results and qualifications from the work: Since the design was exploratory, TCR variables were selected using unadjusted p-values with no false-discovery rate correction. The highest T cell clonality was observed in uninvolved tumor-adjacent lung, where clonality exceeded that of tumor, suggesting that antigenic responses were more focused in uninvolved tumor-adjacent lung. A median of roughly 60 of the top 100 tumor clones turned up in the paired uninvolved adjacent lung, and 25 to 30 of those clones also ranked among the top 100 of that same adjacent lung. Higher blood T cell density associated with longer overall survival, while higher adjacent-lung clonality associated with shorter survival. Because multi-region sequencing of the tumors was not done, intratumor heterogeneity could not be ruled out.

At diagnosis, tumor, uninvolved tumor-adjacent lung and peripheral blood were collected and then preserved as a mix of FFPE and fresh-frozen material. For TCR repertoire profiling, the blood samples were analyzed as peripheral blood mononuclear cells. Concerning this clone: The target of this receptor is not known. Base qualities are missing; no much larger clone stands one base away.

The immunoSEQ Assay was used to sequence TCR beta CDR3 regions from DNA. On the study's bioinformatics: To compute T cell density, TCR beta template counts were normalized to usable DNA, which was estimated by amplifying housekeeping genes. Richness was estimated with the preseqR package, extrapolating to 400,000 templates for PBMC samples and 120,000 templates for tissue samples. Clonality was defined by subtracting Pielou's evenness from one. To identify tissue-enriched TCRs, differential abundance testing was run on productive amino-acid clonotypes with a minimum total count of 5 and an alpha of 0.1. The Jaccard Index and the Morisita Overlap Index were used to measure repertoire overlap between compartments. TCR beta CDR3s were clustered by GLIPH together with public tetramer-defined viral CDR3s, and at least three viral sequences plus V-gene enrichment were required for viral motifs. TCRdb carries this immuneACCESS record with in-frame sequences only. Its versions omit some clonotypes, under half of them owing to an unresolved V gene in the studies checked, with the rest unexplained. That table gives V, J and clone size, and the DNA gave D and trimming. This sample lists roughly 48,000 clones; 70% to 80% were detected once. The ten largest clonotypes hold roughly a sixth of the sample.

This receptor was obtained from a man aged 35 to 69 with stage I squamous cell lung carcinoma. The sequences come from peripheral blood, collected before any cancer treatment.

DNA sequence: TGTGCCAGCAGCCTAGGGGCAGCCAACTACGAGCAGTACTTC. This yields the protein CASSLGAANYEQYF. The chain is encoded by TRBV7-9 joined to TRBJ2-7, and the D gene may be TRBD1, 5 bases matching. Reading the germline V gene (reference sequence) gives CDR1 SEHNR and CDR2 FQNEAQ. Trimming removed 5 bases from V and 3 bases from J, leaving 14 bases between the germline ends. The CDR3 spans 14 residues, from the cysteine through the phenylalanine. The sequence is cut down to CDR3 DNA, 42 bases in frame from base 1.